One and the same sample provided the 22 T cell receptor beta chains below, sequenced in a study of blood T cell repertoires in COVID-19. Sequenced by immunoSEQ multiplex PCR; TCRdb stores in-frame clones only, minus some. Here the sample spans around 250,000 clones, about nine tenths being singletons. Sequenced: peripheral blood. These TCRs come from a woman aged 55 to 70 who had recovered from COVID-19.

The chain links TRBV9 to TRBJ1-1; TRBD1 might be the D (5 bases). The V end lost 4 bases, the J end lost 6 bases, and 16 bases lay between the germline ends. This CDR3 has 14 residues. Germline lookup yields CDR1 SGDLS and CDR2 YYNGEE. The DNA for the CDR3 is TGTGCCAGCAGCCCAATGACAGAAGGCGCTGAAGCTTTCTTT. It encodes CASSPMTEGAEAFF. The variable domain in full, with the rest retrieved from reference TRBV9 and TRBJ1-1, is DSGVTQTPKHLITATGQRVTLRCSPRSGDLSVYWYQQSLDQGLQFLIQYYNGEERAKGNILERFSAQQFPDLHSELNLSSLELGDSALYFCASSPMTEGAEAFFGQGTRLTVV.

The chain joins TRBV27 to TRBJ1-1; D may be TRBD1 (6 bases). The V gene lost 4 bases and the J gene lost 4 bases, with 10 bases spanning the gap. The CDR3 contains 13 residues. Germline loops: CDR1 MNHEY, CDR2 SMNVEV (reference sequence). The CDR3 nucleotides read TGTGCCAGCAGTTGGAGGGGGGGCACTGAAGCTTTCTTT. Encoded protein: CASSWRGGTEAFF.

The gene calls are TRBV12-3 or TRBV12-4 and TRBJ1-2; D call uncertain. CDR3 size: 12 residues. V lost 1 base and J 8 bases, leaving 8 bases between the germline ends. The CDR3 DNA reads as TGTGCCAGCAGTTTAGAGCTCGGGGGCTACACCTTC. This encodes CASSLELGGYTF.

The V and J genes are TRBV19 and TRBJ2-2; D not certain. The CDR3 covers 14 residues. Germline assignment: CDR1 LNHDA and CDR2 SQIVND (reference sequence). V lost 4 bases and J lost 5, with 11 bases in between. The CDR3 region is CASSNTAETGELFF. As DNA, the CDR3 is TGTGCCAGTAGTAACACAGCCGAGACCGGGGAGCTGTTTTTT.

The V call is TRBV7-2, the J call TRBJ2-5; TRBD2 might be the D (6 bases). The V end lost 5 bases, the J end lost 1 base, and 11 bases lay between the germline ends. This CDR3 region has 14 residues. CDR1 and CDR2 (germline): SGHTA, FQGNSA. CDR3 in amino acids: CASSRSGPQETQYF. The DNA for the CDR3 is TGTGCCAGCAGCCGGAGCGGGCCCCAAGAGACCCAGTACTTC.

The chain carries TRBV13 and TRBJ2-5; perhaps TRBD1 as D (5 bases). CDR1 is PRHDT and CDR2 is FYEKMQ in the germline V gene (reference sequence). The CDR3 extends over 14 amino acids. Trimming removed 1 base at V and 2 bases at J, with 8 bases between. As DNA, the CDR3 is TGTGCCAGCAGCTTAGTACAGGATCAAGAGACCCAGTACTTC. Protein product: CASSLVQDQETQYF.

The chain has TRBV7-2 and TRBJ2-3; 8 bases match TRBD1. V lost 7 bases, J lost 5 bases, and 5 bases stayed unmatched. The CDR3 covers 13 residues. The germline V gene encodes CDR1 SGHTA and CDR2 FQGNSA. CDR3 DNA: TGTGCCAGCACCCAGGACAGGGAAGATACGCAGTATTTT. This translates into CASTQDREDTQYF.

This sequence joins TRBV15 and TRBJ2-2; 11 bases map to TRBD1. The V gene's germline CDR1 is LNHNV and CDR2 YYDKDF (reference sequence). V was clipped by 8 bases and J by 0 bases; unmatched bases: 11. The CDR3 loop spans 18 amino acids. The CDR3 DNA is TGTGCCACCGGCCCTAGCTTGGGACAGGGGGCGAACACCGGGGAGCTGTTTTTT. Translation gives CATGPSLGQGANTGELFF.

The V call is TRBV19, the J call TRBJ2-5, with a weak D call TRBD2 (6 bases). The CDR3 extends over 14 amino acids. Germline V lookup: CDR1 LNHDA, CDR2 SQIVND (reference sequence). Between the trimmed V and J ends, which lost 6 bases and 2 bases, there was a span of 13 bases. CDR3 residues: CASSRRRGQETQYF. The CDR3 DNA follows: TGTGCCAGTAGCCGCCGGCGGGGACAAGAGACCCAGTACTTC.

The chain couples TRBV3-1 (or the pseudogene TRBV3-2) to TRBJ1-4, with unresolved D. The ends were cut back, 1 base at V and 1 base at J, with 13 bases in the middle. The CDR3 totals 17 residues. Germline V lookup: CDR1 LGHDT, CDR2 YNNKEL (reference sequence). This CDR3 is CASSQAWGEGTNEKLFF. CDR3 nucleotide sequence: TGTGCCAGCAGCCAAGCCTGGGGAGAGGGAACTAATGAAAAACTGTTTTTT.

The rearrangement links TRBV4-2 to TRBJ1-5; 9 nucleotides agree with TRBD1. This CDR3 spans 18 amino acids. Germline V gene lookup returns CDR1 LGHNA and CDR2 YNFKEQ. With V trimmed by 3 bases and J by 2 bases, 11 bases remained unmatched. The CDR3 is CASSQPGTGYWRNQPQHF. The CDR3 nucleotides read TGTGCCAGCAGCCAGCCCGGGACAGGGTATTGGCGCAATCAGCCCCAGCATTTT.

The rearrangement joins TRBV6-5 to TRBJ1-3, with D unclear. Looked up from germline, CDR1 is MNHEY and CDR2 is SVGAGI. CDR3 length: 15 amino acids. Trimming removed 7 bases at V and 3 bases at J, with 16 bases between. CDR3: CASTLGWEFGNTIYF. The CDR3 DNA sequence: TGTGCCAGCACACTAGGCTGGGAGTTTGGAAACACCATATATTTT.

The DNA for the CDR3 is TGTGCCAGCAGCTTCGGAGCAGGGTACACCGGGGAGCTGTTTTTT. Translating it yields CASSFGAGYTGELFF. The chain combines TRBV7-2 with TRBJ2-2; D is possibly TRBD1 (5 bases). CDR1 and CDR2 from the germline V gene are SGHTA and FQGNSA. The CDR3 loop spans 15 amino acids. V gave up 3 bases and J gave up 3 bases, with 11 bases separating them.

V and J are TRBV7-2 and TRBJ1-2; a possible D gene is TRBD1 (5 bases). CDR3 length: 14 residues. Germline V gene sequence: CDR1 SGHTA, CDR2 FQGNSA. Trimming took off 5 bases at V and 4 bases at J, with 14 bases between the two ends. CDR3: CASSRGPGLYGYTF. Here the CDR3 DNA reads TGTGCCAGCAGCAGAGGACCGGGACTCTATGGCTACACCTTC.

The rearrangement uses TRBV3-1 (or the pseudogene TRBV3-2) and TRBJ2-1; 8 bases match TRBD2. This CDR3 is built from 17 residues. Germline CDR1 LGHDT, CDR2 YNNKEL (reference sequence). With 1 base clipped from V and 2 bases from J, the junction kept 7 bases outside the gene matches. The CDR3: CASSQVFGGAAYNEQFF. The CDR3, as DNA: TGTGCCAGCAGCCAAGTGTTCGGGGGGGCGGCCTACAATGAGCAGTTCTTC.

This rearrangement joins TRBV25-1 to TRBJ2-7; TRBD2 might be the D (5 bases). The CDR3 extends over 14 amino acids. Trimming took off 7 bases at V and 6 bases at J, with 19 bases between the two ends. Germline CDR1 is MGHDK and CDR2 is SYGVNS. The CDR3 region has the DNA TGTGCCAGCACTGGCGGCTGGCAGGAGGTCGAGCAGTACTTC. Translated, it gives CASTGGWQEVEQYF.

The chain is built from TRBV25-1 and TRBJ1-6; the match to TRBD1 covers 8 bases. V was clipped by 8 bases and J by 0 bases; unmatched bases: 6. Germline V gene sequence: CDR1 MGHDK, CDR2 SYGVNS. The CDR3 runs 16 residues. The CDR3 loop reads CASARTGSSYNSPLHF. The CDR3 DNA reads TGTGCCAGCGCCCGGACAGGGAGCTCCTATAATTCACCCCTCCACTTT.

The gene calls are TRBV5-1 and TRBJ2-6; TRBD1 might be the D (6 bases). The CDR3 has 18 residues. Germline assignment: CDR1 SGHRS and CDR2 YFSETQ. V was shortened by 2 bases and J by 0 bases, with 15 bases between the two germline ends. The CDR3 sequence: CASSFRTVFGSGANVLTF. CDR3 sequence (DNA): TGCGCCAGCAGCTTTCGGACAGTATTCGGCTCTGGGGCCAACGTCCTGACTTTC.

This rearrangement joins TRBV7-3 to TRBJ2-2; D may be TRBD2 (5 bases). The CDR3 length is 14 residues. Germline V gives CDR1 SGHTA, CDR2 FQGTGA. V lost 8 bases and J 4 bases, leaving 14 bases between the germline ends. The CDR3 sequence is CASGSGSGTGELFF. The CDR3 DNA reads TGTGCCAGCGGGTCGGGGTCAGGCACCGGGGAGCTGTTTTTT.

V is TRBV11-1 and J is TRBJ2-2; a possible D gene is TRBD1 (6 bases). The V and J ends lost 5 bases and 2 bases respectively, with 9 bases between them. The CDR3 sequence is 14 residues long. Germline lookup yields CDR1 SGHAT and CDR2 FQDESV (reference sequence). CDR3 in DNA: TGTGCCAGCAGCCCGGACAGCAACACCGGGGAGCTGTTTTTT. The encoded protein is CASSPDSNTGELFF. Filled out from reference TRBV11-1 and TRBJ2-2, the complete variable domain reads EAEVAQSPRYKITEKSQAVAFWCDPISGHATLYWYRQILGQGPELLVQFQDESVVDDSQLPKDRFSAERLKGVDSTLKIQPAELGDSAMYLCASSPDSNTGELFFGEGSRLTVL.

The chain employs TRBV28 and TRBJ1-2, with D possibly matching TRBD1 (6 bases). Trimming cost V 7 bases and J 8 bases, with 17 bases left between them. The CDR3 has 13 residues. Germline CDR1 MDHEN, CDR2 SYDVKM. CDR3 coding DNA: TGTGCCAGCACTGACATGGGGACACTCGGCTACACCTTC. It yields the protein CASTDMGTLGYTF.

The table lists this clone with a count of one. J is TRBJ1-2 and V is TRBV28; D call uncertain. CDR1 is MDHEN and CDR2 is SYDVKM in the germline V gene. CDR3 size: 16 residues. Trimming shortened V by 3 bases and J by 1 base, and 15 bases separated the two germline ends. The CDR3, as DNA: TGTGCCAGCAGTTTCCATCCCTCCAGGCGTAACTATGGCTACACCTTC. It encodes CASSFHPSRRNYGYTF.